The clone carrying this T cell receptor beta chain was seen just once. The antigen is unknown. The sample contains more than one DNA sequence encoding this CDR3. The data derive from a study of cytomegalovirus exposure and HLA in healthy donors. Every donor was a healthy person donating bone marrow. With 60 Vbeta and 13 Jbeta primers, the PCR was carried out. Measured with immunoSEQ multiplex PCR; TCRdb has only the in-frame clones, and not every one. The sample lists roughly 120,000 clones; over 60% were seen once. Overall study results and limits: The study assumed roughly uniform donor sequencing depth for presence/absence analyses.

The ends were cut back, 3 bases at V and 5 bases at J, with 10 bases in the middle. The germline V gene has CDR1 KGHSH and CDR2 LQKENI. CDR3 length: 14 residues. The chain employs TRBV18 and TRBJ1-4; the D gene is possibly TRBD1 (5 bases). This clonotype originated in a middle-aged woman in good health and CMV-seropositive. What was sequenced was PBMCs. This CDR3 reads CASSPTATNEKLFF. The CDR3 nucleotides read TGTGCCAGCTCACCGACAGCCACCAATGAAAAACTGTTTTTT.